This passage covers 19 T cell receptor beta chains from one sample sequenced in a study of cytomegalovirus exposure and HLA in healthy donors. The PCR had 60 Vbeta and 13 Jbeta primers. Clones were read by immunoSEQ multiplex PCR, and TCRdb kept only the in-frame ones, dropping some. Of some 120,000 clones in the sample, around 84% were seen once. Sample: PBMCs. The receptors originated from a man younger than 35 in good health and CMV-seronegative.

The chain links TRBV5-4 to TRBJ2-1; 8 nucleotides agree with TRBD2. V lost 2 bases to trimming and J lost 3 bases; unmatched junction nucleotides: 4. Germline lookup yields CDR1 SGHNT and CDR2 YYREEE (reference sequence). This CDR3 has 15 residues. The CDR3 here is CASSFRGGNYNEQFF. The CDR3 nucleotides are TGTGCCAGCAGCTTTCGCGGGGGGAACTACAATGAGCAGTTCTTC.

V is TRBV6-5 and J is TRBJ1-2; D is unclear. Germline CDR1 is MNHEY and CDR2 is SVGAGI. Trimming took off 6 bases at V and 4 bases at J, with 12 bases between the two ends. This CDR3 comprises 13 residues. The CDR3 coding sequence is TGTGCCAGCAGAGCGGGGAACCCCTATGGCTACACCTTC. Translated: CASRAGNPYGYTF.

This chain connects TRBV6-1 to TRBJ1-3, with D uncertain. Germline V gives CDR1 MNHNS, CDR2 SASEGT. Trimming cost V 6 bases and J 0 bases, with 6 bases left between them. The CDR3 totals 13 residues. CDR3 protein: CASSRYSGNTIYF. As DNA, the CDR3 is TGTGCCAGCAGCCGGTACTCTGGAAACACCATATATTTT.

The chain joins TRBV7-2 to TRBJ2-7; D is possibly TRBD1 (5 bases). The CDR3 has 15 amino acids. Per the germline V gene, CDR1 is SGHTA and CDR2 is FQGNSA. The V end was cut by 5 bases, the J end by 2 bases, with 16 bases between. CDR3 bases: TGTGCCAGCAGCGCCGCTACTTCAGGGCCCTACGAGCAGTACTTC. This codes for CASSAATSGPYEQYF.

The J gene is TRBJ2-3, the V gene TRBV4-1; D is undetermined. V dropped 1 base and J dropped 0 bases, with 8 bases sitting between them. Germline V gives CDR1 MGHRA, CDR2 YSYEKL. This CDR3 is 15 amino acids long. The CDR3 region has the DNA TGCGCCAGCAGCCAAGCCCCGGTAAGCACAGATACGCAGTATTTT. This codes for CASSQAPVSTDTQYF.

This sequence joins TRBV11-1 and TRBJ2-2, with D tentatively TRBD1 (6 bases). There are 16 residues in the CDR3. Trimming cost V 6 bases and J 6 bases, with 20 bases left between them. Germline CDR1 and CDR2: SGHAT and FQDESV (reference sequence). Here the CDR3 reads CASSFTPQGRAGELFF. DNA of the CDR3: TGTGCCAGCAGTTTTACACCACAGGGTAGGGCCGGGGAGCTGTTTTTT.

Concerning this clone: The identical CDR3 is also encoded by other nucleotide sequences in the sample. J is TRBJ1-2 and V is TRBV5-1; D unresolved. Germline values: CDR1 SGHRS, CDR2 YFSETQ. The CDR3 runs 13 residues. V lost 0 bases to trimming and J lost 2 bases, with 5 bases between them. The CDR3 coding sequence is TGCGCCAGCAGCTTGGGAGGGAACTATGGCTACACCTTC. This translates into CASSLGGNYGYTF.

This clone came up a few times. The chain combines TRBV4-1 with TRBJ2-6, with TRBD1 matching over 8 bases. Germline assignment: CDR1 MGHRA and CDR2 YSYEKL. V trimming: 1 base; J trimming: 0 bases; junction bases outside the gene matches: 2. The CDR3 extends over 17 amino acids. CDR3 sequence: CASSQGDRTSGANVLTF. The CDR3 coding sequence is TGCGCCAGCAGCCAAGGGGACAGGACCTCTGGGGCCAACGTCCTGACTTTC.

With regard to this clone: Germline is not matched at one junction end, which may reflect a read error. The V and J genes are TRBV6-5 and TRBJ2-7; weak D call: TRBD2 (6 bases). CDR1 is MNHEY, CDR2 SVGAGI, per germline. The CDR3 extends over 15 amino acids. CDR3 sequence (DNA): TGTGCCAGCAATTACTCGGGCCCTACTAGCTCCGAGCAGTACTTC. This sequence encodes CASNYSGPTSSEQYF.

Written as DNA, the CDR3 is TGCGCCAGCAGCTTGGGGGCAGGTACCGAGCAGTACTTC. This gives the protein CASSLGAGTEQYF. The V and J genes are TRBV5-1 and TRBJ2-7, with unresolved D. Germline V gene lookup returns CDR1 SGHRS and CDR2 YFSETQ. Trimming removed 0 bases from V and 6 bases from J, with 10 bases in between. The CDR3 contains 13 residues.

V and J are TRBV5-1 and TRBJ2-5; tentative D call: TRBD2 (6 bases). V was trimmed by 3 bases and J by 0 bases, leaving 9 bases between them. Looked up from germline, CDR1 is SGHRS and CDR2 is YFSETQ. The CDR3 runs to 14 residues. The CDR3 DNA follows: TGCGCCAGCAGCTCAGGGACTTACCAAGAGACCCAGTACTTC. Translated, it gives CASSSGTYQETQYF. Using reference TRBV5-1 and TRBJ2-5 for the parts outside the CDR3, the full variable domain is KAGVTQTPRYLIKTRGQQVTLSCSPISGHRSVSWYQQTPGQGLQFLFEYFSETQRNKGNFPGRFSGRQFSNSRSEMNVSTLELGDSALYLCASSSGTYQETQYFGPGTRLLVL.

The chain couples TRBV2 to TRBJ1-2, with TRBD1 matching over 10 bases. Germline V gene sequence: CDR1 SNHLY, CDR2 FYNNEI. The length of the CDR3 is 14 residues. The ends lost 7 bases at V and 7 bases at J; junction bases unmatched: 9. The CDR3 loop reads CASTGDRGLSGYTF. The DNA for the CDR3 is TGTGCCAGCACCGGGGACAGGGGTTTGAGTGGCTACACCTTC.

The J gene is TRBJ2-7, the V gene TRBV21-1; the table's TRBD1 call for D was not verified on the DNA. TRBV21-1 is listed as a pseudogene. This CDR3 has 13 residues. CDR3 DNA: TGTGCCAGCAGGACAGGGAGAGGCTACGAGCAGTACTTC. Translating gives CASRTGRGYEQYF.

The chain employs TRBV19 and TRBJ1-2, with 7 nucleotides matching TRBD1. The trim removed 4 bases at V and 4 bases at J, leaving 3 bases unmatched. There are 13 residues in the CDR3. Per the germline V gene, CDR1 is LNHDA and CDR2 is SQIVND (reference sequence). CDR3 sequence reads: CASSRTGVYGYTF. For the CDR3, the DNA is TGTGCCAGTAGTAGGACAGGCGTCTATGGCTACACCTTC.

The CDR3 protein is CASSKSISGYEQYF. In DNA form, the CDR3 reads TGTGCCAGCAGCAAATCGATCTCAGGGTACGAGCAGTACTTC. This chain connects TRBV21-1 to TRBJ2-7; the table's D call TRBD1 went unverified against the DNA. TRBV21-1 counts as a pseudogene. The CDR3 runs 14 residues.

The V call is TRBV29-1, the J call TRBJ2-3; TRBD2 agrees at 10 bases. Germline-derived CDR1 and CDR2 are SQVTM and ANQGSEA. The CDR3 runs 14 residues. V shed 6 bases, J shed 7 bases, and the junction held 10 bases outside the gene matches. The CDR3 here is CSVSLAGAANTQYF. The CDR3 nucleotides are TGCAGCGTCTCGCTAGCGGGGGCCGCCAATACGCAGTATTTT.

This clone is a singleton in its sample. In nucleotides, the CDR3 is TGTGCCAGCAGCCCGACCAGGGGCTACACCTTC. As protein: CASSPTRGYTF. The rearrangement links TRBV7-9 to TRBJ1-2, with D uncertain. The CDR3 runs to 11 residues. Per germline, CDR1 SEHNR and CDR2 FQNEAQ (reference sequence). Trimming stripped 5 bases from V and 8 bases from J, with 9 bases between.

This chain joins TRBV19 and TRBJ1-1; D uncertain. V lost 5 bases and J 4 bases, leaving 11 bases between the germline ends. CDR1 is LNHDA, CDR2 SQIVND, per germline (reference sequence). The CDR3 loop spans 13 amino acids. The CDR3 sequence: CASSLAAGTEAFF. CDR3 sequence (DNA): TGTGCCAGTAGTCTCGCCGCGGGCACTGAAGCTTTCTTT.

V usage is TRBV6-5 and J usage is TRBJ1-6, with D perhaps matching TRBD1 (6 bases). V gave up 1 base and J gave up 7 bases, with 14 bases separating them. This CDR3 contains 16 residues. Germline loops: CDR1 MNHEY, CDR2 SVGAGI. In DNA form, the CDR3 reads TGTGCCAGCAGTTACTTTAGACAGGCGGCCAATTCACCCCTCCACTTT. Its protein product is CASSYFRQAANSPLHF.